The rows below give T cell receptor beta chains drawn from one sample of a study of shared clonotypes between healthy human individuals. The data were produced by immunoSEQ multiplex PCR, yet TCRdb's version contains in-frame clones alone and is incomplete. Here the sample spans some 700,000 clones, about 90% being singletons. Sequenced sample: memory CD8+ T cells from PBMCs. The receptor source for this set is a man in his late teens or twenties in good health. Some clones in this sample may be carry-over from other donors' samples. CDR3s include the opening cysteine and the closing phenylalanine or tryptophan. The order of the fields is D gene, clone size, V gene, J gene, CDR3 DNA, CDR3 protein. A D gene is named only where the DNA matches it firmly. Clone size is stated in some rows and not others, as once, few, many or a class when expanded.

.	.	TRBV5-4	TRBJ2-7	TGTGCCAGCGCCCCGGGACTCGCGGCCTACGAGCAGTACTTC	CASAPGLAAYEQYF
.	.	TRBV5-1	TRBJ2-2	TGCGCCAGCAGCTTGTTCGTCGGGGCAGACACCGGGGAGCTGTTTTTT	CASSLFVGADTGELFF
TRBD2	.	TRBV6-5	TRBJ2-1	TGTGCCAGCAGTTCGGCGGGGGGGGCGCTAGAGCAGTTCTTC	CASSSAGGALEQFF
TRBD1	many	TRBV4-2	TRBJ1-5	TGTGCCAGCAGCCAAGAAGGTCCCCAGGGGGTAGTGCAGCCCCAGCATTTT	CASSQEGPQGVVQPQHF
.	few	TRBV4-2	TRBJ2-5	TGTGCCAGCAGCCAAGGTTACTCGACTAGTGATACCCAGTACTTC	CASSQGYSTSDTQYF
.	.	TRBV30	TRBJ2-2	TGTGCCTGGAGTGTACTGGGGGCCGGGGAGCTGTTTTTT	CAWSVLGAGELFF
TRBD1	.	TRBV27	TRBJ2-7	TGTGCCAGCAGTCTCCAGGGGGCGAACGAGCAGTACTTC	CASSLQGANEQYF
.	once	TRBV9	TRBJ2-2	TGTGCCAGCAGCGTGAAGGGCCACACCGGGGAGCTGTTTTTT	CASSVKGHTGELFF
.	.	TRBV9	TRBJ1-5	TGTGCCAGCAGCGTCACGGGCGGGCATCAGCCCCAGCATTTT	CASSVTGGHQPQHF
TRBD2	.	TRBV7-8	TRBJ2-1	TGTGCCAGCAGCCCCTTCGGGACTAGCCCCAATGAGCAGTTCTTC	CASSPFGTSPNEQFF